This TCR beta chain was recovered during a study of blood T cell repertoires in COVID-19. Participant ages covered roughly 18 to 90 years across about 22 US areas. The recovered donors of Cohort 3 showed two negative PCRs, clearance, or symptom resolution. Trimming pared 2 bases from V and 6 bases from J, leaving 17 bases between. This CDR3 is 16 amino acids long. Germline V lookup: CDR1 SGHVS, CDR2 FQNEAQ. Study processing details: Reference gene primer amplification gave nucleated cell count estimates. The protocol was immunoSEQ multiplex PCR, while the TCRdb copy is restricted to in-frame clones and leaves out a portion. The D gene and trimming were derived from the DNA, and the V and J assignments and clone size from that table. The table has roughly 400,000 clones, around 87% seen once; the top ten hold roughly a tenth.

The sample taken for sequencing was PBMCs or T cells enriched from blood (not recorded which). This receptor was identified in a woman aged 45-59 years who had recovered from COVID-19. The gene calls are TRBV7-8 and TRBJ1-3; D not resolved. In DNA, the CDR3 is TGTGCCAGCAGCTTACGGAGTCGGGGAGTCATAAACACCATATATTTT. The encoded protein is CASSLRSRGVINTIYF.